The 23 T cell receptor beta chains in this list originate from one sample, sequenced in a study of blood T cell repertoires in COVID-19. The method was immunoSEQ multiplex PCR; TCRdb's version includes in-frame clones alone and lacks a portion of them. Altogether 250,000 to 300,000 clones are present, 80% to 90% being singletons, with the ten largest covering 5.7%. Sequenced: peripheral blood. The receptors were gathered from an elderly man with acute or convalescent COVID-19.

This clone has more than one count but fewer than ten. This chain links TRBV19 with TRBJ1-5, with D perhaps TRBD1 (5 bases). Per the germline V gene, CDR1 is LNHDA and CDR2 is SQIVND (reference sequence). This CDR3 comprises 15 residues. V lost 6 bases and J 4 bases, leaving 16 bases between the germline ends. DNA for the CDR3: TGTGCCAGTAGAGAAGGCCGACAGAGGAATCAGCCCCAGCATTTT. Amino acid sequence: CASREGRQRNQPQHF.

V and J are TRBV18 and TRBJ1-2; no clear D gene. The CDR3 runs 14 residues. Trimming removed 0 bases from V and 0 bases from J, with 5 bases in between. Germline-derived CDR1 and CDR2 are KGHSH and LQKENI. For the CDR3, the DNA is TGTGCCAGCTCACCACCAGGAGCTAACTATGGCTACACCTTC. Its protein product is CASSPPGANYGYTF.

The chain couples TRBV2 to TRBJ1-6, with D possibly TRBD1 on 5 matching bases. From germline, CDR1 is SNHLY and CDR2 FYNNEI. V was cut by 5 bases and J by 5 bases, with 10 bases left in between. The CDR3 is made up of 14 amino acids. CDR3 nucleotides: TGTGCCAGCAGTCTGACAGTAAATAATTCACCCCTCCACTTT. It is translated as CASSLTVNNSPLHF.

CDR3 protein: CASTSDRGSNGYTF. DNA for the CDR3: TGCGCCAGCACGTCGGACAGGGGGAGCAATGGCTACACCTTC. The chain is built from TRBV5-1 and TRBJ1-2; 10 bases are a match to TRBD1. The CDR3 runs 14 residues. CDR1 and CDR2 (germline): SGHRS, YFSETQ. V shed 6 bases and J 6 bases; nucleotides not matched to a gene: 8. Using reference TRBV5-1 and TRBJ1-2 for the parts outside the CDR3, the full variable domain is KAGVTQTPRYLIKTRGQQVTLSCSPISGHRSVSWYQQTPGQGLQFLFEYFSETQRNKGNFPGRFSGRQFSNSRSEMNVSTLELGDSALYLCASTSDRGSNGYTFGSGTRLTVV.

The sample holds one count of this clone. This chain joins TRBV12-3 or TRBV12-4 and TRBJ1-6; D is possibly TRBD1 (5 bases). This CDR3 comprises 13 residues. Trimming left V 3 bases short and J 6 bases short, with 6 bases between. CDR3 sequence reads: CASSLGGNSPLHF. The CDR3 coding sequence is TGTGCCAGCAGTTTGGGGGGTAATTCACCCCTCCACTTT.

The rearrangement links TRBV10-3 to TRBJ1-5; 9 bases agree with TRBD1. The germline gives CDR1 ENHRY, CDR2 SYGVKD. Trimming removed 2 bases from V and 2 bases from J; junction bases left unmatched: 4. This CDR3 is built from 16 residues. CDR3 DNA: TGTGCCATCAGTGAGATCGGGACAGGGCGCAATCAGCCCCAGCATTTT. Translating gives CAISEIGTGRNQPQHF.

This clone was observed once. V and J are TRBV19 and TRBJ2-5; possible D gene TRBD2, 7 bases. V was cut by 7 bases and J by 0 bases, with 12 bases left in between. CDR1 and CDR2 (germline): LNHDA, SQIVND (reference sequence). The CDR3 totals 14 residues. The chain's CDR3 is CASKRGGYQETQYF. CDR3 nucleotides: TGTGCCAGTAAGAGGGGGGGGTACCAAGAGACCCAGTACTTC.

This sequence joins TRBV18 and TRBJ2-7, with 7 nucleotides matching TRBD2. Germline CDR1 and CDR2: KGHSH and LQKENI. CDR3 length equals 14 residues. V trimming: 5 bases; J trimming: 3 bases; junction bases outside the gene matches: 7. In nucleotides, the CDR3 is TGTGCCAGCTCAGAGGCGGGAGAGAACTACGAGCAGTACTTC. Its translation: CASSEAGENYEQYF.

The genes are TRBV2 and TRBJ1-1; D unresolved. The CDR3 has 14 amino acids. The V end was cut by 8 bases, the J end by 6 bases, with 19 bases between. Germline V gives CDR1 SNHLY, CDR2 FYNNEI. Here the CDR3 DNA reads TGTGCCAGCCTCTCGGAGACGGCATTTTCTGAAGCTTTCTTT. Translated: CASLSETAFSEAFF.

This chain connects TRBV3-1 (or the pseudogene TRBV3-2) to TRBJ1-3; D is uncertain. Germline CDR1 and CDR2: LGHDT and YNNKEL (reference sequence). This CDR3 region has 13 residues. With 4 bases removed from V and 7 bases from J, the gap between germline ends came to 11 bases. CDR3 protein: CASSLNGHNTIYF. Here the CDR3 DNA reads TGTGCCAGCAGCCTAAATGGGCACAACACCATATATTTT.

The V call is TRBV5-8, the J call TRBJ2-7, with 8 bases that match TRBD1. The germline gives CDR1 SGHTS, CDR2 YDEGEE. This CDR3 contains 15 residues. V lost 2 bases, J lost 4 bases, and 8 bases stayed unmatched. The CDR3 loop reads CASSLRDRFQYEQYF. CDR3 sequence (DNA): TGTGCCAGCAGCTTAAGGGACAGGTTCCAATACGAGCAGTACTTC.

The chain couples TRBV4-2 to TRBJ1-2; tentative D call: TRBD1 (6 bases). The CDR3 covers 16 residues. Trimming shortened V by 1 base and J by 4 bases, and 16 bases separated the two germline ends. In germline, CDR1 is LGHNA, CDR2 YNFKEQ. The CDR3 reads CASSQVAQGVAYGYTF. The CDR3 DNA follows: TGTGCCAGCAGCCAAGTAGCACAGGGAGTTGCCTATGGCTACACCTTC.

The chain carries TRBV6-5 and TRBJ2-7, with 7 bases aligning to TRBD2. Trimming cost V 5 bases and J 2 bases; bases outside gene matches: 6. The CDR3 spans 14 residues. CDR1 and CDR2 (germline): MNHEY, SVGAGI. The CDR3 DNA reads as TGTGCCAGCAGTAACCACGGGGGGACCTACGAGCAGTACTTC. It yields the protein CASSNHGGTYEQYF.

The chain has TRBV18 and TRBJ2-5, with D tentatively TRBD1 (6 bases). This CDR3 contains 13 residues. Germline-derived CDR1 and CDR2 are KGHSH and LQKENI. V was pared by 5 bases and J by 5 bases, with 12 bases between. CDR3 in amino acids: CASSEQGGETQYF. The CDR3 DNA reads as TGTGCCAGCTCAGAACAGGGCGGGGAGACCCAGTACTTC.

The chain uses TRBV4-1 and TRBJ2-1, with 8 bases fitting TRBD2. The CDR3 runs 15 residues. Germline V gene data show CDR1 as MGHRA and CDR2 as YSYEKL. J lost 3 bases, V lost 4 bases, and 5 bases had no gene match. CDR3 sequence (DNA): TGCGCCAGCAGCCCCCGGGGGGGGGTCTACAATGAGCAGTTCTTC. It is translated as CASSPRGGVYNEQFF.

The chain recombines TRBV11-3 with TRBJ2-5; D gene uncertain. Per the germline V gene, CDR1 is SGHNT and CDR2 is YENEEA. Trimming removed 2 bases from V and 4 bases from J, with 8 bases in between. The CDR3 spans 13 residues. Written as DNA, the CDR3 is TGTGCCAGCAGCTTAAATGTATTAGAGACCCAGTACTTC. Its translation: CASSLNVLETQYF.

This clone was observed a single time. The chain couples TRBV14 to TRBJ2-5; 7 bases fit TRBD1. The V and J ends lost 5 bases and 4 bases, in that order; junction bases with no gene match: 7. CDR3 length: 14 residues. Germline lookup yields CDR1 SGHDN and CDR2 FVKESK. The DNA of the CDR3 is TGTGCCAGCAGCTTTATCGACAGGGTAGAGACCCAGTACTTC. Translation gives CASSFIDRVETQYF.

The chain employs TRBV5-1 and TRBJ1-1; TRBD1 is a possible D gene (6 bases). The CDR3 has 13 amino acids. The V gene lost 3 bases and the J gene lost 6 bases, with 12 bases spanning the gap. Germline CDR1 reads SGHRS; CDR2 reads YFSETQ. The CDR3 DNA reads as TGCGCCAGCAGCTCACAGGGAGACGCTGAAGCTTTCTTT. Protein: CASSSQGDAEAFF. The whole variable domain, filled in from reference TRBV5-1 and TRBJ1-1, reads KAGVTQTPRYLIKTRGQQVTLSCSPISGHRSVSWYQQTPGQGLQFLFEYFSETQRNKGNFPGRFSGRQFSNSRSEMNVSTLELGDSALYLCASSSQGDAEAFFGQGTRLTVV.

The rearrangement links TRBV5-1 to TRBJ1-5, with 9 bases matching TRBD1. V was clipped by 4 bases and J by 4 bases; unmatched bases: 3. Germline V gene lookup returns CDR1 SGHRS and CDR2 YFSETQ. There are 14 residues in the CDR3. The DNA for the CDR3 is TGCGCCAGCAGCCCGGGACAGGGAAATCAGCCCCAGCATTTT. Protein product: CASSPGQGNQPQHF.

The chain recombines TRBV2 with TRBJ1-5, with TRBD1 matching 8 bases. The V and J ends lost 6 bases and 5 bases, in that order; junction bases with no gene match: 12. Germline CDR1 reads SNHLY; CDR2 reads FYNNEI. The CDR3 is made up of 16 amino acids. This CDR3 reads CASRRDRTGLYQPQHF. In DNA form, the CDR3 reads TGTGCCAGCAGGAGGGACAGGACAGGACTCTATCAGCCCCAGCATTTT.

This clone was detected only a few times. The chain uses TRBV5-6 and TRBJ1-1, with 9 bases fitting TRBD1. J gave up 7 bases and V 2 bases, and 12 bases lay outside the gene matches. CDR1 is SGHDT, CDR2 YYEEEE, per germline. This CDR3 has 16 residues. Written as DNA, the CDR3 is TGTGCCAGCAGCTTCCTGACAGACAGGGGGATCGGTGAAGCTTTCTTT. This sequence encodes CASSFLTDRGIGEAFF.

The chain employs TRBV19 and TRBJ1-4; D uncertain. The V gene lost 5 bases and the J gene lost 4 bases, with 14 bases spanning the gap. Germline V gene data show CDR1 as LNHDA and CDR2 as SQIVND (reference sequence). This CDR3 has 15 residues. CDR3 protein: CASSDGGSLNEKLFF. The CDR3 DNA sequence: TGTGCCAGTAGTGATGGCGGCAGCCTTAATGAAAAACTGTTTTTT. Looking up the rest from reference TRBV19 and TRBJ1-4 gives the full variable domain: DGGITQSPKYLFRKEGQNVTLSCEQNLNHDAMYWYRQDPGQGLRLIYYSQIVNDFQKGDIAEGYSVSREKKESFPLTVTSAQKNPTAFYLCASSDGGSLNEKLFFGSGTQLSVL.

The V and J genes are TRBV9 and TRBJ2-7; tentatively, D is TRBD2 (6 bases). Germline V gene data show CDR1 as SGDLS and CDR2 as YYNGEE. This CDR3 contains 14 residues. V lost 6 bases, J lost 7 bases, and 20 bases lay in between. This CDR3 is CASTLGLAPREQYF. For the CDR3, the DNA is TGTGCCAGCACGTTGGGGCTAGCGCCCCGGGAGCAGTACTTC.